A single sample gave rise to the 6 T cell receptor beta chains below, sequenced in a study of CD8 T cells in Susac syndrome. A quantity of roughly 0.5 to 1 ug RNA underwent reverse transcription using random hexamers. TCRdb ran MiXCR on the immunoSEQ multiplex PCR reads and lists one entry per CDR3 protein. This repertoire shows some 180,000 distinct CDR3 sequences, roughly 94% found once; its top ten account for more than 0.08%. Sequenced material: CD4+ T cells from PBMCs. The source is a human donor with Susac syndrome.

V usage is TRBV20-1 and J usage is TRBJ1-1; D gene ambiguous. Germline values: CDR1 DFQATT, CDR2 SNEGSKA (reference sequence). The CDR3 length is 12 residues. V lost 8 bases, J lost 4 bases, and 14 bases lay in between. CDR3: CSLRQEVTEAFF. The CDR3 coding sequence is TGCAGTCTAAGGCAGGAGGTCACTGAAGCTTTCTTT.

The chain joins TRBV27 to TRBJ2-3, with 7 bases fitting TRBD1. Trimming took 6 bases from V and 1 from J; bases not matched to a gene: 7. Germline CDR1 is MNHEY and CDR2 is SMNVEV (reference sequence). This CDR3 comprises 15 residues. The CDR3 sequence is CASSSQTGCTDTQYF. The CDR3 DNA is TGTGCCAGCAGCTCACAGACAGGGTGCACAGATACGCAGTATTTT.

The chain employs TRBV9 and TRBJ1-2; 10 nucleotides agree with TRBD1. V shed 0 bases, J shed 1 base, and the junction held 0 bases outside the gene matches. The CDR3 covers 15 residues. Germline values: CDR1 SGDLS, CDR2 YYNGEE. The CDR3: CASSVGDRGNYGYTF. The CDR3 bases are TGTGCCAGCAGCGTAGGGGACAGGGGTAACTATGGCTACACCTTC. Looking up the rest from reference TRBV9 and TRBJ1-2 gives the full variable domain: DSGVTQTPKHLITATGQRVTLRCSPRSGDLSVYWYQQSLDQGLQFLIQYYNGEERAKGNILERFSAQQFPDLHSELNLSSLELGDSALYFCASSVGDRGNYGYTFGSGTRLTVV.

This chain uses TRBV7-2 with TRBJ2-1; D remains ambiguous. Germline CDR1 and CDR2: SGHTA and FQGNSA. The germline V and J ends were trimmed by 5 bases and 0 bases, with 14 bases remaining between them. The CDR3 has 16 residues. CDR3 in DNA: TGTGCCAGCAGCCCCTTCTTCGGTAGCTCCTACAATGAGCAGTTCTTC. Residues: CASSPFFGSSYNEQFF.

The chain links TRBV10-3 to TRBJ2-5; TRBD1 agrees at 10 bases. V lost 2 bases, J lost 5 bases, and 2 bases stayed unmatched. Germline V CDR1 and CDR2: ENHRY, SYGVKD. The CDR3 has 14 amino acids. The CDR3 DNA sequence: TGTGCCATCAGTGAGGGGGGACAGGGGGAGACCCAGTACTTC. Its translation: CAISEGGQGETQYF.

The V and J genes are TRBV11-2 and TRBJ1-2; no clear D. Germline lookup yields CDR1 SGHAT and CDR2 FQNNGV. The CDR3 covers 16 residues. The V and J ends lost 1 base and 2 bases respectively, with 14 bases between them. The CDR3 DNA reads TGTGCCAGCAGCTTAGTGCGGCAGGCGAGAAACTATGGCTACACCTTC. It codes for CASSLVRQARNYGYTF.